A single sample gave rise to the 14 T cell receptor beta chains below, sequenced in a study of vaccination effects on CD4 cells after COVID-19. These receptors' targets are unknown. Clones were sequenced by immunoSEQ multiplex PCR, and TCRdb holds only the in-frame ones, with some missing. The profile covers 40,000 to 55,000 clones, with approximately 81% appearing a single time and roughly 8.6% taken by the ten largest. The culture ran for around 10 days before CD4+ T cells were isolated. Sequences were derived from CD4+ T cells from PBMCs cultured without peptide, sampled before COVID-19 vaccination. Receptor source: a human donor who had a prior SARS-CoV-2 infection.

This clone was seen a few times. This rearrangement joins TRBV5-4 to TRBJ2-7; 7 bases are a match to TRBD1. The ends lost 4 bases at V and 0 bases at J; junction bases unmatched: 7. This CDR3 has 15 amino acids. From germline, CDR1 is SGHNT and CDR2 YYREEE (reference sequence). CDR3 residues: CASSLRQGLSYEQYF. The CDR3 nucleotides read TGTGCCAGCAGCCTTAGACAGGGCCTCTCCTACGAGCAGTACTTC.

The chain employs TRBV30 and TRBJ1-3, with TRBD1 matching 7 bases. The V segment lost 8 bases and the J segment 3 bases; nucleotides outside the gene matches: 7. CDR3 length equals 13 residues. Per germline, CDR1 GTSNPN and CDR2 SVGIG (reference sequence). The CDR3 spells CALQRTGGNTIYF. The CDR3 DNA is TGTGCCCTACAAAGGACAGGTGGAAACACCATATATTTT.

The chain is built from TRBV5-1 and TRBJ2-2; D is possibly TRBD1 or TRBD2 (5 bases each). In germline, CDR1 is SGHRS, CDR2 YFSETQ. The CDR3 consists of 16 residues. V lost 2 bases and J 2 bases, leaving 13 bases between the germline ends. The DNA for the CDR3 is TGCGCCAGCAGCTTAGGGACCGCCCTTAACACCGGGGAGCTGTTTTTT. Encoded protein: CASSLGTALNTGELFF.

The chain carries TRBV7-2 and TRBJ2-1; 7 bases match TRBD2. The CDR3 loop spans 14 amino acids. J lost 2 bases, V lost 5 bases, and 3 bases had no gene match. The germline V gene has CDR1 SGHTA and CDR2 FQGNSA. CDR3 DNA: TGTGCCAGCAGCCCAGGGAGGGCCTACAATGAGCAGTTCTTC. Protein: CASSPGRAYNEQFF.

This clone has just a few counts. This CDR3 is CASSQNRDNPQQYF. The CDR3 DNA sequence: TGTGCCAGCAGCCAAAACCGGGACAATCCGCAGCAGTACTTC. V usage is TRBV4-2 and J usage is TRBJ2-7; D perhaps matches TRBD1 (6 bases). Trimming shortened V by 2 bases and J by 8 bases, and 16 bases separated the two germline ends. The CDR3 has 14 amino acids. Germline loops: CDR1 LGHNA, CDR2 YNFKEQ.

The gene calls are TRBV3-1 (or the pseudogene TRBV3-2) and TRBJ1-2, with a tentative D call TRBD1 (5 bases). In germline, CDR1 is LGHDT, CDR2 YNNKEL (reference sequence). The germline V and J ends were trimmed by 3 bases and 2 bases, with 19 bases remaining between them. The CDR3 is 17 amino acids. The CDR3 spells CASSQAGTVFFNYGYTF. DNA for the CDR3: TGTGCCAGCAGCCAGGCTGGGACGGTTTTTTTCAACTATGGCTACACCTTC.

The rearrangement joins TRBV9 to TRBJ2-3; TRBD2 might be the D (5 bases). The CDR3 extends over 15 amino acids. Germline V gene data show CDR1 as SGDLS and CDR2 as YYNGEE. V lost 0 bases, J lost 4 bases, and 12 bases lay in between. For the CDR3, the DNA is TGTGCCAGCAGCGTAGGCGGGCGAGGGTCAGATACGCAGTATTTT. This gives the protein CASSVGGRGSDTQYF.

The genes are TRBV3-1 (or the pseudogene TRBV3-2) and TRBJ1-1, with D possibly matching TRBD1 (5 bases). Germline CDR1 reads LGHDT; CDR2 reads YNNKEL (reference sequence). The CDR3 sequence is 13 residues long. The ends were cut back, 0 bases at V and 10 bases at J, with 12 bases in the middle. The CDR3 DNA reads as TGTGCCAGCAGCCAAGAAGAGGGGCGGAGAGCTTTCTTT. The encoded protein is CASSQEEGRRAFF.

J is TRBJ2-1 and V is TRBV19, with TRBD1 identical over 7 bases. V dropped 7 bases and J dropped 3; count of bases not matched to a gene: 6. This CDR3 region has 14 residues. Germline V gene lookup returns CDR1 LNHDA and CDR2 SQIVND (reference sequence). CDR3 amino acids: CASKYGTDYNEQFF. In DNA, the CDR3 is TGTGCCAGTAAGTACGGGACAGACTACAATGAGCAGTTCTTC.

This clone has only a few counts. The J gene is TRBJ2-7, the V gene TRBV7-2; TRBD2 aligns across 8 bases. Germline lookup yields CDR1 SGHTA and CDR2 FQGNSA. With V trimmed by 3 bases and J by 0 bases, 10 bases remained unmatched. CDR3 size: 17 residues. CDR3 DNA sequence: TGTGCCAGCAGCTTTAGTGGGGTAGCGGGGAGCTCCTACGAGCAGTACTTC. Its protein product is CASSFSGVAGSSYEQYF.

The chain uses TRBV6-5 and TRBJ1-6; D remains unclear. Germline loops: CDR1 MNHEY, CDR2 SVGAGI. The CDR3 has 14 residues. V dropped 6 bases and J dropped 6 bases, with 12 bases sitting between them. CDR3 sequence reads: CASRVDPINSPLHF. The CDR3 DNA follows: TGTGCCAGCAGAGTTGACCCAATTAATTCACCCCTCCACTTT.

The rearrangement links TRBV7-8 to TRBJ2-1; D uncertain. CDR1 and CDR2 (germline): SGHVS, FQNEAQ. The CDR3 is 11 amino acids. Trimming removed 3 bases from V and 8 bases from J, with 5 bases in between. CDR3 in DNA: TGTGCCAGCAGCTTTTACCATGAGCAGTTCTTC. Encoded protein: CASSFYHEQFF.

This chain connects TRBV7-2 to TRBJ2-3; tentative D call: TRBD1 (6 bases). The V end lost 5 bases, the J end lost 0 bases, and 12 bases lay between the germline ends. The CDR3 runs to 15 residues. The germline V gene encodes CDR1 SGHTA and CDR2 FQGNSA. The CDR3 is CASSPMGHSTDTQYF. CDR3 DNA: TGTGCCAGCAGCCCAATGGGACATAGCACAGATACGCAGTATTTT.

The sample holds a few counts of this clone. CDR3 coding DNA: TGTGCCAGCAGCTCCCGTAGGGGGGAAGAGACCCAGTACTTC. Encoded protein: CASSSRRGEETQYF. This chain joins TRBV5-4 and TRBJ2-5; D is possibly TRBD1 or TRBD2 (6 bases each). Between the trimmed V and J ends, which lost 3 bases and 3 bases, there was a span of 12 bases. There are 14 residues in the CDR3. Germline loops: CDR1 SGHNT, CDR2 YYREEE (reference sequence).